This T cell receptor beta chain was sequenced during a study of patients and donors after allogeneic stem cell transplantation (dated by TCRdb to the early 2020s). In this sample, this clonotype turned up many times. The antigen this receptor binds is unknown. No qualities accompany the bases; no much larger clone lies one base away. Including the terminal cysteine and phenylalanine, the CDR3 comprises 15 residues. Only the CDR3 part of the read is kept: 45 bases, read in frame from the first base. CDR1 DFQATT and CDR2 SNEGSKA are derived from the germline V gene (reference sequence). Relative to germline, V is 2 bases shorter and J is 2 bases shorter, with 16 bases between their ends. To prepare the library, RT-PCR was applied. TCRdb names NextSeq 550 as the instrument used. Starting from the raw public reads, TCRdb applied fastp trimming at Q25, assembled clones with MiXCR and retained in-frame beta chains. Duplicate CDR3 protein sequences are folded into a single record with the most common DNA and genes. This sample lists approximately 61,000 distinct CDR3 sequences; 13% were detected once. The top ten clonotypes cover 25% to 40% of the sample.

The chain uses TRBV20-1 and TRBJ2-7; the D gene assignment is perhaps TRBD1 or TRBD2, with each matching 7 bases. This clonotype was sampled from a human donor who was either an allogeneic HSCT recipient or a stem cell or donor lymphocyte infusion donor (not recorded which). It is not recorded whose cells these are; they may come from a transplant donor. The sample taken for sequencing was blood, either unsorted or a sorted T cell fraction (not recorded which). Here the CDR3 is given as CSARPGTAGTYEQYF. DNA sequence: TGCAGTGCTAGACCTGGGACAGCGGGAACCTACGAGCAGTACTTC.